A selection of T cell receptor beta chains follows, all from one sample in a study of early T cells in non-severe SARS-CoV-2 infection. TCRdb re-analysed the 5' RACE reads in MiXCR, keeping a single row per CDR3 protein. The data hold some 77,000 distinct CDR3 sequences, with 10% to 15% observed a single time. Material: whole blood. These receptor sequences come from an adult who was a healthcare worker with PCR-confirmed SARS-CoV-2 infection or an uninfected control (not recorded which). CDR3s include the opening cysteine and the closing phenylalanine or tryptophan. Fields, in order: clone size, V gene, D gene, J gene, CDR3 protein, CDR3 DNA. A D gene is named only where the DNA matches it firmly. Not all rows give a size; the values are once, few, many and, for expanded clones, a class.

clone size: few
V gene: TRBV5-1
D gene: .
J gene: TRBJ2-2
CDR3 protein: CASSSALFRTGELFF
CDR3 DNA: TGCGCCAGCAGCTCGGCCCTTTTTCGAACCGGGGAGCTGTTTTTT

clone size: few
V gene: TRBV7-2
D gene: .
J gene: TRBJ2-2
CDR3 protein: CASRFNLANGELFF
CDR3 DNA: TGTGCCAGCAGATTTAATCTAGCGAACGGGGAGCTGTTTTTT

clone size: .
V gene: TRBV27
D gene: TRBD2
J gene: TRBJ2-7
CDR3 protein: CASRELPWGGYEQYF
CDR3 DNA: TGTGCCAGCAGAGAGTTACCCTGGGGGGGATACGAGCAGTACTTC

clone size: .
V gene: TRBV11-2
D gene: .
J gene: TRBJ1-5
CDR3 protein: CASSLGAATVSNQPQHF
CDR3 DNA: TGTGCCAGCAGCTTAGGAGCGGCAACCGTTAGCAATCAGCCCCAGCATTTT

clone size: .
V gene: TRBV3-1
D gene: TRBD2
J gene: TRBJ2-3
CDR3 protein: CASSQMLAGGTDTQYF
CDR3 DNA: TGTGCCAGCAGCCAGATGCTAGCGGGAGGCACAGATACGCAGTATTTT

clone size: many
V gene: TRBV7-9
D gene: .
J gene: TRBJ1-6
CDR3 protein: CASGQTNSPLHF
CDR3 DNA: TGTGCCAGCGGACAGACGAATTCACCCCTCCACTTT

clone size: few
V gene: TRBV29-1
D gene: .
J gene: TRBJ2-3
CDR3 protein: CSVDRDSTQYF
CDR3 DNA: TGCAGCGTTGATCGAGATTCCACGCAGTATTTT

clone size: few
V gene: TRBV20-1
D gene: TRBD2
J gene: TRBJ2-3
CDR3 protein: CSAAGRAGGSTDTQYF
CDR3 DNA: TGCAGTGCCGCTGGCCGGGCGGGGGGTAGCACAGATACGCAGTATTTT

clone size: many
V gene: TRBV20-1
D gene: TRBD1
J gene: TRBJ2-4
CDR3 protein: CSVTGTGGNIQYF
CDR3 DNA: TGCAGTGTGACGGGGACAGGCGGAAACATTCAGTACTTC

clone size: .
V gene: TRBV7-9
D gene: .
J gene: TRBJ1-3
CDR3 protein: CASSSTWDSGNTIYF
CDR3 DNA: TGTGCCAGCAGCTCCACATGGGACTCTGGAAACACCATATATTTT

clone size: .
V gene: TRBV20-1
D gene: TRBD2
J gene: TRBJ2-3
CDR3 protein: CSAPRLAGGPDTQYF
CDR3 DNA: TGCAGTGCTCCCAGACTAGCGGGGGGGCCAGATACGCAGTATTTT

clone size: .
V gene: TRBV29-1
D gene: .
J gene: TRBJ2-3
CDR3 protein: CSVARDTTDTQYF
CDR3 DNA: TGCAGCGTTGCCCGGGACACCACAGATACGCAGTATTTT

clone size: many
V gene: TRBV7-6
D gene: TRBD1
J gene: TRBJ2-7
CDR3 protein: CASSPRGTGSSYEQYF
CDR3 DNA: TGTGCCAGCAGCCCCAGGGGGACAGGGAGCTCCTACGAGCAGTACTTC

clone size: .
V gene: TRBV6-2/TRBV6-3
D gene: .
J gene: TRBJ1-5
CDR3 protein: CASTYSNQPQHF
CDR3 DNA: TGTGCCAGCACCTATAGCAATCAGCCCCAGCATTTT

clone size: .
V gene: TRBV12-3/TRBV12-4
D gene: .
J gene: TRBJ1-1
CDR3 protein: CASGQGNTEAFF
CDR3 DNA: TGTGCCAGCGGTCAGGGGAACACTGAAGCTTTCTTT

clone size: .
V gene: TRBV6-5
D gene: .
J gene: TRBJ1-1
CDR3 protein: CASSYRSMNTEAFF
CDR3 DNA: TGTGCCAGCAGTTACCGATCCATGAACACTGAAGCTTTCTTT